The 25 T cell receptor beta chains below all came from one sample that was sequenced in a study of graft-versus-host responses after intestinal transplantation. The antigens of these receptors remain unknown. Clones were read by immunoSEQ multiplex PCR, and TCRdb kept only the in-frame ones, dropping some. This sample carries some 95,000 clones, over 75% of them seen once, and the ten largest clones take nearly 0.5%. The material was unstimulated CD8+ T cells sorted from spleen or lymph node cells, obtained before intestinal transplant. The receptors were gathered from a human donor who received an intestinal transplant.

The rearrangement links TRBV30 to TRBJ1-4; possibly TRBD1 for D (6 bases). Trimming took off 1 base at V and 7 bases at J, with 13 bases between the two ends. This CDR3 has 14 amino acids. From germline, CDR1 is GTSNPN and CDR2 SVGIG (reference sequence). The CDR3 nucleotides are TGTGCCTGGAGTGAGGGTAGGGGGATTGAAAAACTGTTTTTT. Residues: CAWSEGRGIEKLFF.

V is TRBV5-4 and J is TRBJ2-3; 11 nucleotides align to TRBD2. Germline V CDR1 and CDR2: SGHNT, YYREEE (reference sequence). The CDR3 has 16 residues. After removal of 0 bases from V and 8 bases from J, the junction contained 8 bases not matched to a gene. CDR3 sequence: CASSLVTSGGEGTQYF. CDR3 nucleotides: TGTGCCAGCAGCTTGGTAACTAGCGGGGGAGAGGGTACGCAGTATTTT.

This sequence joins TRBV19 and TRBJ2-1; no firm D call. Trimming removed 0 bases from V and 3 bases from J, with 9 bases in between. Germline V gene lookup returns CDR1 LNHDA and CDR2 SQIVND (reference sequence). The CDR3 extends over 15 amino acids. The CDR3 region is CASSIDDTHYNEQFF. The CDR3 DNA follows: TGTGCCAGTAGTATAGATGACACTCACTACAATGAGCAGTTCTTC.

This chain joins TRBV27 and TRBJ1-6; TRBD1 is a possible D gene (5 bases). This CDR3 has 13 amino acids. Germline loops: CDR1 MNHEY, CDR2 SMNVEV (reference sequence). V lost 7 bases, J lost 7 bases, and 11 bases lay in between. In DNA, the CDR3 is TGTGCCAGCACCGACAGTCCCAATTCACCCCTCCACTTT. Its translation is CASTDSPNSPLHF.

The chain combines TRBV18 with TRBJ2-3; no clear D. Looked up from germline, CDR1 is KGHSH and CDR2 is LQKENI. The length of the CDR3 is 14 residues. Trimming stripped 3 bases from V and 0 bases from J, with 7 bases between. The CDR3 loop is CASSPYPSTDTQYF. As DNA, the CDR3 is TGTGCCAGCTCACCCTACCCTAGCACAGATACGCAGTATTTT.

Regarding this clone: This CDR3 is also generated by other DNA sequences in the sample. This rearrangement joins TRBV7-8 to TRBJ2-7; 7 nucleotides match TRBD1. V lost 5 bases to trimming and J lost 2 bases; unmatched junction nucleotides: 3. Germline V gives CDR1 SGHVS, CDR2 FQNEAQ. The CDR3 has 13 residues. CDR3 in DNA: TGTGCCAGCAGCCTTACAGGGGCCTACGAGCAGTACTTC. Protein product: CASSLTGAYEQYF.

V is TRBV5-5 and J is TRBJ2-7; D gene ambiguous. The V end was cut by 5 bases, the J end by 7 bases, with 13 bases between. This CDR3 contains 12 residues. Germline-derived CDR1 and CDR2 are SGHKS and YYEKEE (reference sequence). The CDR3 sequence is CASSREPLEQYF. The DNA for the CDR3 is TGTGCCAGCAGTCGTGAGCCCTTGGAGCAGTACTTC. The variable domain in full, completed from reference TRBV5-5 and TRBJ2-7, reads DAGVTQSPTHLIKTRGQQVTLRCSPISGHKSVSWYQQVLGQGPQFIFQYYEKEERGRGNFPDRFSARQFPNYSSELNVNALLLGDSALYLCASSREPLEQYFGPGTRLTVT.

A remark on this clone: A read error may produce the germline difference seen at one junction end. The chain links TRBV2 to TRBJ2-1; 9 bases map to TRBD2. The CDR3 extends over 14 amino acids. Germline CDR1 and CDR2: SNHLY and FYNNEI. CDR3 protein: CASSVTSGYSEQFF. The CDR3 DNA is TGTGCCAGCAGTGTAACTAGCGGGTACAGTGAGCAGTTCTTC.

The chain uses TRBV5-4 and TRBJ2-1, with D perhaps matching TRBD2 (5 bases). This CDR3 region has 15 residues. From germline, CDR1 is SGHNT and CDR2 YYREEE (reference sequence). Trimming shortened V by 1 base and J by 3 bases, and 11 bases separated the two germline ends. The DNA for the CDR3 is TGTGCCAGCAGCTTGTGGGTCGGGGACTACAATGAGCAGTTCTTC. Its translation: CASSLWVGDYNEQFF.

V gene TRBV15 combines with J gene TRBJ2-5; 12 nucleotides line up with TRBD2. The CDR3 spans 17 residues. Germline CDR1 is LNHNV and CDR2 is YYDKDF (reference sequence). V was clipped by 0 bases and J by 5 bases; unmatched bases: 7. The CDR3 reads CATSRDKSLAGGETQYF. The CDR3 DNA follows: TGTGCCACCAGCAGAGATAAGTCCCTAGCGGGAGGGGAGACCCAGTACTTC.

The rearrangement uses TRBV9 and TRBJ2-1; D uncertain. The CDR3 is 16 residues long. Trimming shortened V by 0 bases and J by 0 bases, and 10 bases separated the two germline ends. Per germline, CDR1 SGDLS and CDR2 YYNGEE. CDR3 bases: TGTGCCAGCAGCGTAGTAGCCGCGAGCTCCTACAATGAGCAGTTCTTC. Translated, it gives CASSVVAASSYNEQFF.

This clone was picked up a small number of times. Here the CDR3 DNA reads TGTGCCTGGAGTTTGACAACGTCGTACGCTGAAGCTTTCTTT. Protein sequence: CAWSLTTSYAEAFF. The rearrangement joins TRBV30 to TRBJ1-1; D gene unclear. Per germline, CDR1 GTSNPN and CDR2 SVGIG (reference sequence). Between the trimmed V and J ends, which lost 2 bases and 6 bases, there was a span of 16 bases. CDR3 length: 14 residues.

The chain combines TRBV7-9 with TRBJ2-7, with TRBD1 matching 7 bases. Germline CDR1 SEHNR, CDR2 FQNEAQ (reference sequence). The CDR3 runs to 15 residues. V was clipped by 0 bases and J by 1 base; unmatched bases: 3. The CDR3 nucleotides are TGTGCCAGCAGCTTAGCCCCGGGACAGTCCTACGAGCAGTACTTC. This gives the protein CASSLAPGQSYEQYF. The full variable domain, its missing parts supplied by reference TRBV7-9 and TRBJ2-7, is DTGVSQNPRHKITKRGQNVTFRCDPISEHNRLYWYRQTLGQGPEFLTYFQNEAQLEKSRLLSDRFSAERPKGSFSTLEIQRTEQGDSAMYLCASSLAPGQSYEQYFGPGTRLTVT.

CDR3 sequence: CATSPRTSGEQYF. The DNA for the CDR3 is TGTGCCACCAGCCCGCGGACTAGCGGCGAGCAGTACTTC. The V call is TRBV15, the J call TRBJ2-7, with TRBD2 matching over 10 bases. Germline V gene sequence: CDR1 LNHNV, CDR2 YYDKDF (reference sequence). J gave up 6 bases and V 5 bases, and 4 bases lay outside the gene matches. The CDR3 has 13 residues.

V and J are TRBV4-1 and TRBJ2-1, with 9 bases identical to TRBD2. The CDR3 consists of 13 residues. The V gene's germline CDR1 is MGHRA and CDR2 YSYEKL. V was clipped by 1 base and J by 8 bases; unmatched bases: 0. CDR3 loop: CASSQVAGDEQFF. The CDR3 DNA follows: TGCGCCAGCAGCCAAGTAGCGGGAGATGAGCAGTTCTTC.

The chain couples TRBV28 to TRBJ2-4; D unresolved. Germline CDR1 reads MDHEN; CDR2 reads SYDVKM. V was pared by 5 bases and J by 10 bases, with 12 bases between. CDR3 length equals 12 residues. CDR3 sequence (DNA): TGTGCCAGCAGTGCCCTCGGTGTTATTCAGTACTTC. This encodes CASSALGVIQYF.

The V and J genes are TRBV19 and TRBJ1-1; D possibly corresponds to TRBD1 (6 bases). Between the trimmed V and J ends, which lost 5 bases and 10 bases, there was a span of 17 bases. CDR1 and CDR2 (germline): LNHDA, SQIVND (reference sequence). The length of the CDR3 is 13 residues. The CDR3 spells CASSPWVGAAAFF. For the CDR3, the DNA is TGTGCCAGTAGTCCCTGGGTGGGGGCAGCAGCTTTCTTT.

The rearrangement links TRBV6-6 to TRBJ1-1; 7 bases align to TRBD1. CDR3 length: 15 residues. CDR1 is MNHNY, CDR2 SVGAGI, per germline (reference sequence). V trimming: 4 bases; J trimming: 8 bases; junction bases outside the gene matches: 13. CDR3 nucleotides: TGTGCCAGCAGTTCCCCCGGGACAGATCTCAGGGAAGCTTTCTTT. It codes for CASSSPGTDLREAFF.

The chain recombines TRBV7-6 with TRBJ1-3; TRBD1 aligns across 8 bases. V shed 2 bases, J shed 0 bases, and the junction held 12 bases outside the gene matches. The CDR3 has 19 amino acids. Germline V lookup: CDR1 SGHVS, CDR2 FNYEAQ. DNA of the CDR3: TGTGCCAGCAGCTTAATTCTGGACAGGGATCCCTACTCTGGAAACACCATATATTTT. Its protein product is CASSLILDRDPYSGNTIYF.

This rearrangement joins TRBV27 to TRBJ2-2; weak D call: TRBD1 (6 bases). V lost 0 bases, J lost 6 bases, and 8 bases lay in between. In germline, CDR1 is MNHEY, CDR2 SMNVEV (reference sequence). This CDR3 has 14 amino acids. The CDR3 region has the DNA TGTGCCAGCAGTTTATCCGGGACACCCGGGGAGCTGTTTTTT. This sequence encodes CASSLSGTPGELFF.

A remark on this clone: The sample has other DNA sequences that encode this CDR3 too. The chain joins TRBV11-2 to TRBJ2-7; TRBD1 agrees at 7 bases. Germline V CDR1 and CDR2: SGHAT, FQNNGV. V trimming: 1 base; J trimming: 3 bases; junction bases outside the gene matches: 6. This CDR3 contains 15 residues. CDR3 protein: CASSLGAGGLYEQYF. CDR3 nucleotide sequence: TGTGCCAGCAGCTTAGGGGCAGGGGGTCTCTACGAGCAGTACTTC.

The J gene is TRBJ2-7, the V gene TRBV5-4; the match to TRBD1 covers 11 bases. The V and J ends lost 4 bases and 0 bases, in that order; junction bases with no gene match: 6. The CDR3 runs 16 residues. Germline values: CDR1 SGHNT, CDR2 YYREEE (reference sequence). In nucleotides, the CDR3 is TGTGCCAGCAGCGTTGGGACAGGGGGGTCCTCCTACGAGCAGTACTTC. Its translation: CASSVGTGGSSYEQYF.

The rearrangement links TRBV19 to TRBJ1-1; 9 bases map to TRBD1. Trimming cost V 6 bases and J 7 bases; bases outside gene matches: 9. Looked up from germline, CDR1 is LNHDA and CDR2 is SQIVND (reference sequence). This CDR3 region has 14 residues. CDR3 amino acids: CASSPGTGTYEAFF. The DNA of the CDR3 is TGTGCCAGTAGCCCGGGGACAGGGACATATGAAGCTTTCTTT.

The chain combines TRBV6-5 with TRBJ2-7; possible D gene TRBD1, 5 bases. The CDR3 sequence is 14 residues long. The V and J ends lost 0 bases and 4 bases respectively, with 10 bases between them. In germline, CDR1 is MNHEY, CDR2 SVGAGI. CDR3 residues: CASSYSAGKYEQYF. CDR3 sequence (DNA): TGTGCCAGCAGTTACTCGGCAGGGAAATACGAGCAGTACTTC.

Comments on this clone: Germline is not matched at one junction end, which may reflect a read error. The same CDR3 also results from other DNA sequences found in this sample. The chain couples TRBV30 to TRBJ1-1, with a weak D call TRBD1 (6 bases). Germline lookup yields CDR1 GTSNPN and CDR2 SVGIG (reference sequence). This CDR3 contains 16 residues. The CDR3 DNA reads TGTGCCTGGACCGATGAGCGAAGGCTCGGGGACACTGAAGCTTTTTTT. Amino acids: CAWTDERRLGDTEAFF. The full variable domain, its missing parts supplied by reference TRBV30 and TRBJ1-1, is SQTIHQWPATLVQPVGSPLSLECTVEGTSNPNLYWYRQAAGRGLQLLFYSVGIGQISSEVPQNLSASRPQDRQFILSSKKLLLSDSGFYLCAWTDERRLGDTEAFFGQGTRLTVV.